A selection of T cell receptor beta chains follows, all from one sample in a study of CD8 T cells in Susac syndrome. One entry per CDR3 protein results from TCRdb running MiXCR on the immunoSEQ multiplex PCR reads. The sample includes around 46,000 distinct CDR3 sequences, approximately 92% of them seen just once. Material for sequencing was CD8+ T cells from PBMCs. The origin of the receptors is a human donor in good health. Each CDR3 is given without its conserved first and last residue.

ASSVGLNEQF,TRBV9,10,TRBJ2-1
SVVDFYEQY,TRBV29-1,9,TRBJ2-7
SVEGGTAVYGYT,TRBV29-1,12,TRBJ1-2
ASSQAGGGYEQY,TRBV14,12,TRBJ2-7
ASIMGAPGKTEAF,TRBV5-5,13,TRBJ1-1
ASSRDREGANVLT,TRBV14,13,TRBJ2-6
ASSLIGQSQETQY,TRBV9,13,TRBJ2-5
ASSEGGSGRWVEQF,TRBV3-1,14,TRBJ2-1
ASRKPDSSYEQY,TRBV5-1,12,TRBJ2-7
ASSYSMGHLSYEQY,TRBV6-5,14,TRBJ2-7
ASRAGTGSSYEQY,TRBV2,13,TRBJ2-7
ASSPRGLAIGELF,TRBV19,13,TRBJ2-2
SARDPAFYEQY,TRBV20-1,11,TRBJ2-7
ASSFEGGEQF,TRBV7-9,10,TRBJ2-1
ASSQGTGGNEQF,TRBV12-3/TRBV12-4,12,TRBJ2-1
ASLEGLAAF,TRBV2,9,TRBJ1-1
ASSFPGTGNTEAF,TRBV7-8,13,TRBJ1-1
ASSFSGEDEQF,TRBV5-4,11,TRBJ2-1
ASSTDYPSGNEQF,TRBV5-1,13,TRBJ2-1
ASSHGLAGRTGELF,TRBV5-7,14,TRBJ2-2
ASSGGGGVMNTEAF,TRBV5-4,14,TRBJ1-1
ASSLGGYSPDEQF,TRBV13,13,TRBJ2-1
ASSLATSSGSGNEQF,TRBV4-1,15,TRBJ2-1
ASSSQGGKDTQY,TRBV7-2,12,TRBJ2-3
ASSEGQGNQPQH,TRBV6-1,12,TRBJ1-5
ASRGLAGDGVDNEQF,TRBV2,15,TRBJ2-1
ASSTTRNTGELF,TRBV19,12,TRBJ2-2
ASSPGVKNTEAF,TRBV19,12,TRBJ1-1
ASSGTEQY,TRBV2,8,TRBJ2-7
ASSGAQGLLNEQF,TRBV2,13,TRBJ2-1
SARDQTSATSYEQY,TRBV20-1,14,TRBJ2-7
ASTPRGGTGGETQY,TRBV6-2/TRBV6-3,14,TRBJ2-5
SASGRQGSFSEYNEQF,TRBV20-1,16,TRBJ2-1
ASSPGQHNEQF,TRBV7-9,11,TRBJ2-1
ASSWSGRRVNTGELF,TRBV7-2,15,TRBJ2-2
ASSLTPNYGYT,TRBV5-6,11,TRBJ1-2
SVEDGGATGVYGYT,TRBV29-1,14,TRBJ1-2
ATSREGPYNEQF,TRBV15,12,TRBJ2-1
ASSRWGLYNEQF,TRBV2,12,TRBJ2-1
ASTTRLSGGRNFNEQF,TRBV3-1,16,TRBJ2-1
ASSYTSGPGDTQY,TRBV7-2,13,TRBJ2-3
ASSRVPGLANYNEQF,TRBV4-1,15,TRBJ2-1
ASIAWGADEQF,TRBV19,11,TRBJ2-1
ASSLSGWGRETQY,TRBV11-2,13,TRBJ2-5
ASSPRRAYHPKNIQY,TRBV18,15,TRBJ2-4
AWSGDPTGRAEAF,TRBV30,13,TRBJ1-1
ASSSGQGGIYEQY,TRBV12-3/TRBV12-4,13,TRBJ2-7
ASSELVVAADTQY,TRBV6-1,13,TRBJ2-3
ASASPTGEKTEAF,TRBV6-5,13,TRBJ1-1
SAELETQY,TRBV29-1,8,TRBJ2-5
ASSIHRTFSYNEQF,TRBV19,14,TRBJ2-1
ASSGPAYEQY,TRBV27,10,TRBJ2-7
ASGLTWAEQY,TRBV12-5,10,TRBJ2-7
ATSDSGTAEAF,TRBV24-1,11,TRBJ1-1
ASSLATLAGGPGETQY,TRBV7-9,16,TRBJ2-5